This T cell receptor (beta chain) was documented in a study of blood T cell repertoires in COVID-19. CDR3 size: 15 residues. Germline V lookup: CDR1 SNHLY, CDR2 FYNNEI. With 2 bases clipped from V and 4 bases from J, the junction kept 5 bases outside the gene matches. This table comes from immunoSEQ multiplex PCR, and its TCRdb copy is limited to in-frame clones, with some not included. In the table there are fewer than 450,000 clones, roughly 89% of which are singletons. The chain recombines TRBV2 with TRBJ1-1; 9 nucleotides align to TRBD1. The TCR comes from a woman aged 18-29 years who had recovered from COVID-19. Input material: peripheral blood. This CDR3 is CASSERTGGLTEAFF. The CDR3 coding sequence is TGTGCCAGCAGTGAAAGAACAGGGGGCCTCACTGAAGCTTTCTTT.